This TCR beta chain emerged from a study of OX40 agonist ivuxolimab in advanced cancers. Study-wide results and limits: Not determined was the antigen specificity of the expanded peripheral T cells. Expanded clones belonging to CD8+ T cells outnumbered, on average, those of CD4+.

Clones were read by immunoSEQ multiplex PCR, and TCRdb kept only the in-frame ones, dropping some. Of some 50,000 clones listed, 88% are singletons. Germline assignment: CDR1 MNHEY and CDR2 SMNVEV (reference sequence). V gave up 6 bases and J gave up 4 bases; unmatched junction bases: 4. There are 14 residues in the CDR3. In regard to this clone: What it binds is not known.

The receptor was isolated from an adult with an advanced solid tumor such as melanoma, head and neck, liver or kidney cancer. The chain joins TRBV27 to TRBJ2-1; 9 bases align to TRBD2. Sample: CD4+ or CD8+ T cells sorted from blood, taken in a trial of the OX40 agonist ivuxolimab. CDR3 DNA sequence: TGTGCCAGCAGCAAGACTAGCGGTTACAATGAGCAGTTCTTC. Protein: CASSKTSGYNEQFF.